This T cell receptor (beta chain) was sequenced in a study of OX40 agonist ivuxolimab in advanced cancers. The data were produced by immunoSEQ multiplex PCR, yet TCRdb's version contains in-frame clones alone and is incomplete. Of 72,000 or so clones listed, approximately 86% were seen once; the top ten hold around 0.9%. Germline V gene lookup returns CDR1 MNHEY and CDR2 SVGAGI. This CDR3 region has 15 residues. The ends lost 5 bases at V and 8 bases at J; junction bases unmatched: 8. The material sequenced was CD4+ or CD8+ T cells sorted from blood, taken in a trial of the OX40 agonist ivuxolimab. J is TRBJ1-4 and V is TRBV6-5, with TRBD1 matching 10 bases. The source is an adult with an advanced solid tumor such as melanoma, head and neck, liver or kidney cancer. The chain's CDR3 is CASSRSGTGEEKLFF. The CDR3 DNA sequence: TGTGCCAGCAGTCGATCCGGGACAGGGGAAGAAAAACTGTTTTTT.